This T cell receptor beta chain was recorded in a study of neoadjuvant anti-PD-1 for oral cavity cancer. Study summary: Around day 43, patients without progression received a fourth nivolumab dose before surgery. Study results and limitations: Post-nivolumab, blood T cell clonality was significantly elevated in non-responders. Higher pretreatment Treg/Th17 ratios tracked higher pretreatment blood clonality.

Regarding this clone: The antigen remains undetermined. Other DNA sequences within the sample encode an identical CDR3.

This CDR3 comprises 12 residues. Germline CDR1 is MNHEY and CDR2 is SMNVEV (reference sequence). Trimming left V 6 bases short and J 6 bases short, with 9 bases between. Data came from immunoSEQ multiplex PCR; TCRdb stores just in-frame clones and leaves some out. The data hold approximately 83,000 clones, with less than 85% observed a single time. These newly diagnosed stage II-IVA oral cavity squamous cell carcinoma patients had no prior systemic or radiation treatment. The chain is built from TRBV27 and TRBJ2-1; TRBD2 is a possible D gene (6 bases). The receptor was isolated from a person aged 40 to 85 with oral cavity squamous cell carcinoma. The sample here was PBMCs, taken before nivolumab (anti-PD-1) treatment. The CDR3 DNA is TGTGCCAGCAGCTTGGGGGGCAATGAGCAGTTCTTC. Its translation is CASSLGGNEQFF.